Listed below are T cell receptor beta chains from one sample, sequenced in a study of response to subunit inactivated influenza vaccine. TCRdb itself ran the RT-PCR reads through MiXCR, one entry per CDR3 protein. The repertoire has around 470,000 distinct CDR3 sequences, approximately 7.2% of them found once; the top ten carry roughly 13%. The input for sequencing was PBMCs from blood, taken approximately 25 months after vaccination. These receptor sequences come from a man between 50 and 69 years old who received an inactivated influenza vaccine. The CDR3 runs from the conserved cysteine through the conserved F or W. The order of the fields is clone size, J gene, D gene, V gene, CDR3 protein, CDR3 DNA. The D gene is left open where the match is weak. Size is omitted from some rows. Given values are once, few, many or a class for expanded clones.

>NA|TRBJ2-3|NA|TRBV9
CASSATEYSTDTQYF
TGTGCCAGCAGCGCGACTGAATATAGCACAGATACGCAGTATTTT
>many|TRBJ2-2|NA|TRBV12-3/TRBV12-4
CASSLSSRAGELFF
TGTGCCAGCAGTTTATCTTCCAGGGCCGGGGAGCTGTTTTTT
>few|TRBJ2-5|TRBD2|TRBV20-1
CSARDPRTSGGRETQYF
TGCAGTGCTAGAGATCCCCGGACTAGCGGGGGACGGGAGACCCAGTACTTC
>many|TRBJ2-2|NA|TRBV4-3
CASSRKQGNTGELFF
TGCGCCAGCAGCCGAAAACAGGGGAACACCGGGGAGCTGTTTTTT
>NA|TRBJ2-3|TRBD2|TRBV27
CASVPGAGAKDTQYF
TGTGCCAGCGTCCCTGGGGCGGGAGCGAAAGATACGCAGTATTTT
>NA|TRBJ2-6|TRBD1|TRBV9
CASSATRTGVGANVLTF
TGTGCCAGCAGCGCCACAAGGACAGGGGTCGGGGCCAACGTCCTGACTTTC
>few|TRBJ2-3|NA|TRBV20-1
CSASSSAGTDTQYF
TGCAGTGCTAGTAGTAGCGCTGGCACAGATACGCAGTATTTT
>many|TRBJ2-5|TRBD1|TRBV12-3/TRBV12-4
CASSLPGGETQYF
TGTGCCAGCAGCCTGCCAGGGGGAGAGACCCAGTACTTC
>few|TRBJ1-1|NA|TRBV4-1
CASSQADGYTEAFF
TGCGCCAGCAGCCAAGCGGACGGATACACTGAAGCTTTCTTT
>many|TRBJ2-3|NA|TRBV12-3/TRBV12-4
CASRLSENTQYF
TGTGCCAGCAGACTTAGCGAAAATACGCAGTATTTT
>NA|TRBJ2-5|NA|TRBV5-1
CASSLSPPGETQYF
TGCGCCAGCAGCTTATCGCCCCCGGGGGAGACCCAGTACTTC
>NA|TRBJ2-7|NA|TRBV7-2
CASSTQVYEQYF
TGTGCCAGCAGCACACAGGTCTACGAGCAGTACTTC
>NA|TRBJ1-1|NA|TRBV21-1
CASSKIAGHDRNTEAFF
TGTGCCAGCAGCAAAATAGCGGGGCACGACCGGAACACTGAAGCTTTCTTT
>few|TRBJ2-7|TRBD2|TRBV6-1
CASSELAEAYEQYF
TGTGCCAGCAGTGAGCTAGCGGAAGCCTACGAGCAGTACTTC
>NA|TRBJ1-3|NA|TRBV7-9
CASSLTDSSGNTIYF
TGTGCCAGCAGCTTGACAGACAGCTCTGGAAACACCATATATTTT
>few|TRBJ2-1|TRBD2|TRBV20-1
CSAIGTSGASGNEQFF
TGCAGTGCAATCGGGACTAGCGGGGCCTCCGGTAATGAGCAGTTCTTC
>NA|TRBJ2-7|NA|TRBV5-6
CASSLRVLTISYEQYF
TGTGCCAGCAGCCTCCGGGTCCTAACGATCTCCTACGAGCAGTACTTC
>few|TRBJ2-2|NA|TRBV6-2/TRBV6-3
CASRGPNTGELFF
TGTGCCAGCCGGGGCCCGAACACCGGGGAGCTGTTTTTT
>many|TRBJ2-7|TRBD2|TRBV4-3
CASSQTTSGTSYEQYF
TGCGCCAGCAGCCAGACTACTAGCGGAACTTCCTACGAGCAGTACTTC
>few|TRBJ1-5|NA|TRBV18
CASSPRTEVNQPQHF
TGTGCCAGCTCACCGAGGACGGAAGTCAATCAGCCCCAGCATTTT
>many|TRBJ2-5|TRBD2|TRBV7-7
CASSLGLAEETQYF
TGTGCTAGCAGCTTAGGACTAGCGGAAGAGACCCAGTACTTC
>NA|TRBJ1-1|NA|TRBV7-9
CASTAGGLSTEAFF
TGTGCCAGCACCGCGGGGGGGTTGAGCACTGAAGCTTTCTTT
>NA|TRBJ2-1|NA|TRBV6-1
CASKGGGSVYNEQFF
TGTGCCAGCAAGGGGGGCGGGAGTGTTTACAATGAGCAGTTCTTC
>NA|TRBJ1-5|TRBD1|TRBV12-3/TRBV12-4
CASSNRDRGQPQHF
TGTGCCAGCAGTAACCGGGACAGGGGGCAGCCCCAGCATTTT
>many|TRBJ2-2|NA|TRBV24-1
CATSSPGLPNTGELFF
TGTGCCACCAGTAGCCCCGGACTACCCAACACCGGGGAGCTGTTTTTT
>few|TRBJ2-1|NA|TRBV4-1
CASSQDRDWGKNEQFF
TGCGCCAGCAGCCAAGATCGGGACTGGGGGAAAAATGAGCAGTTCTTC
>NA|TRBJ1-2|NA|TRBV7-9
CASSLPATAFYGYTF
TGTGCCAGCAGCTTACCGGCGACAGCCTTCTATGGCTACACCTTC
>NA|TRBJ2-1|TRBD1|TRBV15
CATSRPGQGSIYNEQFF
TGTGCCACCAGCAGACCGGGACAGGGTTCAATTTACAATGAGCAGTTCTTC
>NA|TRBJ2-7|TRBD1|TRBV5-1
CASSGGEGQGYEQYF
TGCGCCAGCAGCGGCGGCGAGGGACAGGGCTACGAGCAGTACTTC
>NA|TRBJ2-1|TRBD1|TRBV20-1
CSAKTGTGGVGRYNEQFF
TGCAGTGCAAAGACAGGGACAGGGGGCGTAGGTCGGTACAATGAGCAGTTCTTC
>NA|TRBJ2-1|NA|TRBV20-1
CGGGSYNEQFF
TGCGGGGGCGGCAGTTACAATGAGCAGTTCTTC
>few|TRBJ2-3|NA|TRBV7-8
CASSSRKNTDTQYF
TGTGCCAGCAGCTCGCGTAAAAACACAGATACGCAGTATTTT
>few|TRBJ2-1|NA|TRBV9
CASSESRTHEQFF
TGTGCCAGCAGCGAATCTAGGACCCATGAGCAGTTCTTC
>few|TRBJ2-1|TRBD2|TRBV20-1
CSARDPTGGYNEQFF
TGCAGTGCTAGAGATCCGACGGGGGGGTACAATGAGCAGTTCTTC
>few|TRBJ2-1|TRBD1|TRBV11-1
CASSFVWTGVLSPQDNEQFF
TGTGCCAGCAGCTTTGTATGGACAGGGGTTCTCTCCCCCCAAGACAATGAGCAGTTCTTC
>NA|TRBJ1-1|NA|TRBV29-1
CSVNQGNTEAFF
TGCAGCGTTAACCAGGGGAACACTGAAGCTTTCTTT
>many|TRBJ2-2|TRBD1|TRBV28
CASSLEGQGWTGELFF
TGTGCCAGCAGTTTAGAGGGACAGGGGTGGACCGGGGAGCTGTTTTTT
>few|TRBJ2-1|NA|TRBV28
CASSLRARYYNEQFF
TGTGCCAGCAGTTTACGAGCCAGGTATTACAATGAGCAGTTCTTC
>many|TRBJ1-1|NA|TRBV5-5
CASSPHPPGRLMNTEAFF
TGTGCCAGCAGCCCCCACCCCCCAGGCAGACTGATGAACACTGAAGCTTTCTTT
>once|TRBJ2-1|NA|TRBV20-1
CSARGLAYNEQFF
TGCAGTGCTAGAGGACTGGCCTACAATGAGCAGTTCTTC
>many|TRBJ1-1|NA|TRBV11-2
CASSLEGLSLEAFF
TGTGCCAGCAGCTTAGAAGGGCTCAGCCTTGAAGCTTTCTTT
>many|TRBJ1-5|TRBD1|TRBV12-3/TRBV12-4
CASSNRDRGSNQPQHF
TGTGCCAGCAGCAACCGGGACAGGGGCAGCAATCAGCCCCAGCATTTT
>NA|TRBJ1-5|TRBD1|TRBV28
CASASGTGVFDSNQPQHF
TGTGCCAGCGCCTCCGGGACAGGGGTCTTCGATAGCAATCAGCCCCAGCATTTT
>NA|TRBJ2-3|NA|TRBV5-1
CASSLGQERTDTQYF
TGCGCCAGCAGCTTGGGACAGGAGCGCACAGATACGCAGTATTTT
>NA|TRBJ2-1|NA|TRBV12-3/TRBV12-4
CASSLEASSYNEQFF
TGTGCCAGCAGTTTAGAGGCCTCCTCCTACAATGAGCAGTTCTTC
>many|TRBJ2-1|TRBD1|TRBV6-1
CASRGTGGGNEQFF
TGTGCCAGCAGAGGGACAGGGGGTGGCAATGAGCAGTTCTTC
>few|TRBJ1-5|NA|TRBV4-1
CASSRQVGQPQHF
TGCGCCAGCAGCCGACAGGTGGGGCAGCCCCAGCATTTT
>many|TRBJ2-7|NA|TRBV6-5
CASSYLTGKYEQYF
TGTGCCAGCAGTTACTTAACAGGGAAATACGAGCAGTACTTC
>few|TRBJ2-3|NA|TRBV6-5
CASSYSATLPSTDTQYF
TGTGCCAGCAGTTACTCCGCGACGCTCCCTAGCACAGATACGCAGTATTTT
>few|TRBJ2-5|TRBD2|TRBV10-3
CAISAPGLAEKETQYF
TGTGCCATCAGTGCACCGGGACTAGCGGAGAAAGAGACCCAGTACTTC
>NA|TRBJ2-5|NA|TRBV27
CASSPRRAQGETQYF
TGTGCCAGCAGTCCGCGGAGAGCTCAAGGGGAGACCCAGTACTTC
>NA|TRBJ2-7|NA|TRBV5-6
CASSLWGRLRGLNYEQYF
TGTGCCAGCAGCTTGTGGGGCAGGCTAAGAGGTTTAAACTACGAGCAGTACTTC
>NA|TRBJ2-2|NA|TRBV27
CASSHGHGGELFF
TGTGCCAGCAGTCATGGTCATGGCGGGGAGCTGTTTTTT